This TCR beta chain was obtained from a study of follicular helper T cells after annual influenza vaccination (TCRdb year 2017). Turning to the overall study: After each seasonal influenza vaccination, blood was collected on days 0, 7 and 28. To look at recall of cTfh clones, some subjects were tracked through successive annual vaccinations covering the 2013-2014, 2014-2015 and 2015-2016 seasons. One week after vaccination, a second recruited cohort of about eleven subjects (Table S1) displayed a similar ICOS+CD38+ cTfh response. Six subjects had multi-year samples: four covered two vaccination seasons and two covered three seasons. The 2013-2014 samples were cryopreserved, while the 2015 samples were processed right after collection. Overall study results and their limits: Day 7 ICOS+CD38+ clones were most often found later in ICOS-CD38- cTfh, suggesting that subset may serve as a memory reservoir. ICOS+CD38+ cTfh clonality correlated with the frequency of that population, and its change correlated with the change in circulating plasmablast frequency. Because only about 10-20% of the analyzed cells gave productive TCRB sequences, there was no way to sample rare clonotypes. When influenza clone enrichment was assessed, the possibility that the much larger non-cTfh compartments were undersampled could not be excluded. Successive annual vaccinations recalled a recurrent oligoclonal ICOS+CD38+ cTfh response that contained tetramer and AIM influenza-specific clonotypes.

CDR1 and CDR2 were assigned from the germline V gene (reference sequence) as LNHDA and SQIVND. The germline ends are 19 bases apart after V is trimmed by 0 bases and J by 7 bases. Reading from cysteine to phenylalanine, the CDR3 counts 16 amino acids. The DNA shown is the 48-base CDR3, in frame from base 1. Library generation was performed with the immunoSEQ multiplex PCR assay. Adaptive Biotechnologies handled the TCRB amplification, library preparation, sequencing and preliminary bioinformatics at Survey level resolution. As for the authors' bioinformatics: Clonality was calculated in R as 1 minus normalized Shannon entropy, and the Gini index was computed with the R package ineq. Overlap score was defined as the summed counts of shared sequences divided by the total counts of all sequences in both compared samples. Significance of shared clonotypes was assessed by Fisher's exact test, with a theoretical repertoire of 10^7 TCRB sequences assumed. TCRdb took over this immuneACCESS table, retaining in-frame rearrangements with V and J assigned. Such tables are incomplete; in checked studies, under half of the missing clones stem from an unresolved V gene, and the remainder is unexplained. The D gene and trimming were derived from the DNA, and the V and J assignments and clone size from that table. The sample table holds approximately 11,000 clones, of which roughly 80% were seen once. The ten largest clones capture around 0.9% of the sample.

Seasonal inactivated influenza vaccine (Fluvarix) was administered to adults, and sorted blood CD4 subsets were tracked by TCRB sequencing before and after vaccination. To be eligible, subjects had to live in the community and must not have received influenza vaccine in the previous 6 months. Subjects were excluded for influenza vaccine contraindications, substance abuse, HIV/AIDS, active malignancy, immunomodulatory medication, or active illness such as respiratory infection. At each time point, somewhere between 40 and 100 mL of blood was taken. Ficoll-Paque PLUS or SepMate separation was used to isolate PBMC. As a non-Tfh comparison subset, CXCR5- memory CD4 T cells were sorted. Before DNA was extracted, the cell subsets were sorted from PBMC using a BD FACS Aria. A word on this clone: The antigen it recognizes is unknown. Within one base of it there is no much larger clone, and no base qualities were kept.

The chain joins TRBV19 to TRBJ2-7; matching of 6 bases hints at TRBD1 as the D gene. The receptor was isolated from an adult who received the influenza vaccine. The sample in question was CXCR5- memory CD4+ T cells sorted from blood, obtained 6 weeks after influenza vaccination. In the paper's terms, the cell subset or site label means: CXCR5- memory CD4 T cells. CDR3 protein: CASSIDRDIKGGEQYF. The nucleotides read TGTGCCAGTAGTATAGACCGGGACATCAAGGGCGGGGAGCAGTACTTC.